This T cell receptor (beta chain) derives from a study of blood T cell repertoires in COVID-19. Study background: Whether acute or convalescent, the COVID-19 samples came from the United States, Italy and Spain.

The method was immunoSEQ multiplex PCR; TCRdb's version includes in-frame clones alone and lacks a portion of them. Of tens of thousands of clones in the sample, over 75% were seen once. The CDR3 extends over 14 amino acids. Germline V gene data show CDR1 as MNHEY and CDR2 as SVGAGI. The ends were cut back, 8 bases at V and 2 bases at J, with 15 bases in the middle. The receptor comes from a woman older than 75 with active or convalescent COVID-19. The chain employs TRBV6-5 and TRBJ1-2; possibly TRBD1 for D (6 bases). Sequenced sample: peripheral blood. Written as DNA, the CDR3 is TGTGCCAGCCTCCTCTACAGGGAAAACTATGGCTACACCTTC. Amino acid sequence: CASLLYRENYGYTF.